These T cell receptor beta chains were read from a single sample in a study of blood T cell repertoires in COVID-19. Profiling relied on immunoSEQ multiplex PCR, and the TCRdb table lists in-frame clones only, not all of them. Counted here are roughly 380,000 clones, about nine tenths occurring once; the ten biggest clones make up roughly 1.5%. Sample: peripheral blood. These TCRs come from a woman in her forties with COVID-19, enrolled during active disease. Both conserved end residues are part of each CDR3. D genes are given only for firm matches. Where a row states a size, it is once, few, many or the class of an expanded clone; other rows omit it.

len,d_gene,v_gene,j_gene,abundance,CDR3aa,CDR3nt
14,TRBD2,TRBV7-2,TRBJ2-7,-,CASSLAGGPSAQYF,TGTGCCAGCAGCTTAGCGGGAGGGCCGAGTGCGCAGTACTTC
13,TRBD1,TRBV19,TRBJ2-2,-,CASRDRDPGELFF,TGTGCCAGTAGGGACAGGGACCCCGGGGAGCTGTTTTTT
12,-,TRBV29-1,TRBJ2-3,-,CSVEESGDTQYF,TGCAGCGTTGAAGAATCGGGGGATACGCAGTATTTT
11,-,TRBV29-1,TRBJ1-2,-,CSVVPSSGYTF,TGCAGCGTTGTCCCGTCCAGTGGCTACACCTTC
14,TRBD1,TRBV7-8,TRBJ1-4,-,CASSLRNRGEKLFF,TGTGCCAGCAGCTTACGAAACAGGGGTGAAAAACTGTTTTTT
15,-,TRBV7-5,TRBJ1-2,-,CARSATGGHNYGYTF,TGTGCCAGAAGCGCAACAGGGGGGCATAACTATGGCTACACCTTC
15,TRBD1,TRBV9,TRBJ1-3,-,CASSATGLPGNTIYF,TGTGCCAGCAGCGCGACAGGGCTTCCCGGAAACACCATATATTTT
15,TRBD1,TRBV6-5,TRBJ1-5,-,CASSNGPGGRGPQHF,TGTGCCAGCAGTAACGGGCCAGGGGGGCGGGGGCCCCAGCATTTT
14,-,TRBV27,TRBJ1-2,-,CASSPGGFDYGYTF,TGTGCCAGCAGTCCCGGGGGTTTCGACTATGGCTACACCTTC
16,TRBD1,TRBV7-2,TRBJ1-6,once,CASSLVRGGLNSPLHF,TGTGCCAGCAGCCTAGTAAGAGGGGGCCTCAATTCACCCCTCCACTTT
15,-,TRBV6-2/TRBV6-3,TRBJ1-2,once,CASSWASRIPYGYTF,TGTGCCAGCAGTTGGGCCTCTCGAATACCTTATGGCTACACCTTC
15,-,TRBV19,TRBJ2-5,-,CASSSVGVRQETQYF,TGTGCCAGTAGTAGTGTGGGAGTAAGGCAAGAGACCCAGTACTTC
13,-,TRBV12-5,TRBJ1-2,-,CAGRVRGRIGYTF,TGTGCTGGGAGGGTAAGAGGGAGAATAGGCTACACCTTC
11,-,TRBV28,TRBJ2-3,-,CASSSSDTQYF,TGTGCCAGCAGTTCCTCAGATACGCAGTATTTT
13,TRBD1,TRBV7-2,TRBJ1-2,-,CASRADRGYGYTF,TGTGCCAGCAGAGCGGACAGGGGTTATGGCTACACCTTC
13,-,TRBV14,TRBJ1-1,few,CASRDGENTEAFF,TGTGCCAGCCGTGACGGGGAGAACACTGAAGCTTTCTTT
16,TRBD2,TRBV9,TRBJ2-5,-,CASSAGLAGAEETQYF,TGTGCCAGCAGCGCGGGACTAGCGGGGGCAGAAGAGACCCAGTACTTC
15,TRBD2,TRBV28,TRBJ2-5,-,CASRFSGGAGETQYF,TGTGCCAGCAGATTTAGCGGGGGGGCCGGAGAGACCCAGTACTTC
15,-,TRBV5-6,TRBJ1-4,-,CASSRGVGRNEKLFF,TGTGCCAGCAGCCGTGGGGTGGGGAGAAATGAAAAACTGTTTTTT
16,TRBD2,TRBV4-3,TRBJ2-2,-,CASSQAGGGNTGELFF,TGCGCCAGCAGCCAAGCGGGCGGGGGAAACACCGGGGAGCTGTTTTTT
20,TRBD2,TRBV3-1/TRBV3-2,TRBJ2-1,-,CASSPTFQRVSGGPYNEQFF,TGTGCCAGCAGCCCGACCTTCCAGAGAGTCAGCGGGGGGCCCTACAATGAGCAGTTCTTC
17,TRBD1,TRBV5-4,TRBJ1-6,-,CASSPFGLDRGNSPLHF,TGTGCCAGCAGCCCGTTTGGACTCGACAGGGGGAATTCACCCCTCCACTTT
15,TRBD1,TRBV5-1,TRBJ1-5,-,CASSLGQGHNQPQHF,TGCGCCAGCAGCTTGGGACAGGGACACAATCAGCCCCAGCATTTT
16,TRBD1,TRBV4-2,TRBJ1-6,-,CASSPRRGRDNSPLHF,TGTGCCAGCAGCCCCCGGAGGGGGCGGGATAATTCACCCCTCCACTTT
14,TRBD1,TRBV11-3,TRBJ1-1,-,CASSFGQGNTEAFF,TGTGCCAGCAGCTTCGGACAGGGGAACACTGAAGCTTTCTTT
15,TRBD1,TRBV7-6,TRBJ2-5,-,CASSLGAGGAETQYF,TGTGCCAGCAGCTTAGGGGCAGGGGGCGCGGAGACCCAGTACTTC
15,-,TRBV3-1/TRBV3-2,TRBJ2-3,-,CASSQDPRPLYTQYF,TGTGCCAGCAGCCAAGACCCCCGTCCCTTGTATACGCAGTATTTT
14,-,TRBV27,TRBJ1-5,-,CASTITGGGQPQHF,TGTGCCAGCACTATAACGGGGGGCGGGCAGCCCCAGCATTTT
12,-,TRBV12-3/TRBV12-4,TRBJ2-3,-,CASSLRTDTQYF,TGTGCCAGCAGTCTTCGCACAGATACGCAGTATTTT
14,TRBD1,TRBV6-5,TRBJ1-2,-,CASRKGARNYGYTF,TGTGCCAGCAGGAAGGGGGCCCGGAACTATGGCTACACCTTC
15,TRBD1,TRBV3-1/TRBV3-2,TRBJ1-4,-,CASSPRQGAGEKLFF,TGTGCCAGCAGCCCTCGGCAGGGGGCCGGTGAAAAACTGTTTTTT
14,TRBD1,TRBV5-1,TRBJ2-1,-,CASSSGTGAVEQFF,TGCGCCAGCAGCTCCGGGACAGGGGCGGTTGAGCAGTTCTTC
16,TRBD2,TRBV5-5,TRBJ2-1,-,CASSLAAGAQWNEQFF,TGTGCCAGCAGCTTGGCCGCGGGAGCGCAATGGAATGAGCAGTTCTTC
17,-,TRBV5-6,TRBJ2-7,-,CASSFSPVPQDGREQYF,TGTGCCAGCAGCTTTTCCCCCGTACCACAGGATGGTCGTGAGCAGTACTTC
14,TRBD1,TRBV19,TRBJ1-1,-,CASSLGTGNTEAFF,TGTGCCAGTAGTTTAGGGACAGGGAACACTGAAGCTTTCTTT
16,-,TRBV6-4,TRBJ1-5,once,CASSGRITGLNQPQHF,TGTGCCAGCAGTGGTCGAATCACGGGATTAAATCAGCCCCAGCATTTT
15,-,TRBV19,TRBJ1-2,-,CASSWGRGTNYGYTF,TGTGCCAGTAGTTGGGGCCGAGGAACTAACTATGGCTACACCTTC
11,-,TRBV12-3/TRBV12-4,TRBJ2-5,-,CASSSVETQYF,TGTGCCAGCAGTTCCGTCGAGACCCAGTACTTC
16,-,TRBV19,TRBJ1-5,-,CASSINSISLNQPQHF,TGTGCCAGTAGTATCAACAGCATCAGTCTAAATCAGCCCCAGCATTTT
14,-,TRBV2,TRBJ2-1,few,CATLGGISYNEQFF,TGTGCCACCCTGGGGGGAATCTCCTACAATGAGCAGTTCTTC
17,-,TRBV11-2,TRBJ1-1,once,CASSPFPHRQGNTEAFF,TGTGCCAGCAGCCCCTTCCCCCACAGGCAGGGGAACACTGAAGCTTTCTTT
12,-,TRBV21-1,TRBJ1-2,-,CGTGGSPYGYTF,TGTGGGACAGGGGGCTCTCCCTATGGCTACACCTTC